A single sample gave rise to the 30 T cell receptor beta chains below, sequenced in a study of spatial heterogeneity in lung cancer (dated by TCRdb to about 2019). The library relied on 5' RACE. Sequenced on a NextSeq 500. TCRdb handled the public reads itself, with Q25 trimming in fastp and clone calling in MiXCR, and kept productive beta chains. Duplicate CDR3 protein sequences are folded into a single record with the most common DNA and genes. The sample table records 60,000 to 85,000 distinct CDR3 sequences; 7.5% to 10% of these occur just once. The leading ten clones occupy under 2.5% of the sample. Read against the paper, the sample's time point label means: blood at routine non-recurrence follow-up after resection. The input for sequencing was PBMCs, taken at follow-up. Receptors were obtained from a female donor with early-stage non-small cell lung cancer.

This clonotype occurred many times. The J gene is TRBJ2-6, the V gene TRBV12-3 or TRBV12-4; no clear D. This CDR3 comprises 17 residues. The V gene lost 0 bases and the J gene lost 0 bases, with 9 bases spanning the gap. Here the CDR3 DNA reads TGTGCCAGCAGTTTAGCGGCAGCCATCTCTGGGGCCAACGTCCTGACTTTC. Its protein product is CASSLAAAISGANVLTF.

This clonotype was found many times. In nucleotides, the CDR3 is TGTGCCAGCACCCCACGGGGGCAGGGTCTCAATGAGCAGTTCTTC. Translated, it gives CASTPRGQGLNEQFF. The chain couples TRBV6-5 to TRBJ2-1; the D gene could be TRBD1 or TRBD2 (6 bases each). Trimming removed 7 bases at V and 6 bases at J, with 19 bases between. CDR1 and CDR2 from the germline V gene are MNHEY and SVGAGI. The CDR3 consists of 15 residues.

This clonotype was seen many times. V gene TRBV4-1 combines with J gene TRBJ2-7; 9 bases map to TRBD1. V shed 0 bases, J shed 1 base, and the junction held 10 bases outside the gene matches. The CDR3 has 18 residues. Germline V lookup: CDR1 MGHRA, CDR2 YSYEKL. The CDR3 nucleotides are TGCGCCAGCAGCCAAGATCGTAGATGGGACAGGGATTCCTACGAGCAGTACTTC. Translated, it gives CASSQDRRWDRDSYEQYF.

This clonotype has ten or more counts. V usage is TRBV24-1 and J usage is TRBJ2-5; 12 bases match TRBD2. CDR1 is KGHDR and CDR2 is SFDVKD in the germline V gene. The V segment lost 3 bases and the J segment 3 bases; nucleotides outside the gene matches: 10. CDR3 length: 18 residues. CDR3 in amino acids: CATSDTGGLAGSKETQYF. CDR3 coding DNA: TGTGCCACCAGTGATACAGGGGGACTAGCGGGCTCGAAAGAGACCCAGTACTTC.

This clonotype appeared a few times. V and J are TRBV5-1 and TRBJ2-2, with TRBD1 as a possible D gene (6 bases). Germline lookup yields CDR1 SGHRS and CDR2 YFSETQ. V was trimmed by 2 bases and J by 3 bases, leaving 11 bases between them. This CDR3 has 15 residues. The CDR3 DNA sequence: TGCGCCAGCAGCTTACAGGGACGAGACACCGGGGAGCTGTTTTTT. It is translated as CASSLQGRDTGELFF.

This clonotype was picked up many times. This chain links TRBV19 with TRBJ2-2; 9 positions match TRBD2. CDR3 size: 15 residues. Germline-derived CDR1 and CDR2 are LNHDA and SQIVND (reference sequence). After removal of 10 bases from V and 0 bases from J, the junction contained 6 bases not matched to a gene. The CDR3 region has the DNA TGTGCCACCCATAGCGGGAGAGCGAACACCGGGGAGCTGTTTTTT. Residues: CATHSGRANTGELFF.

This clonotype was detected many times. This chain uses TRBV2 with TRBJ2-3; D may correspond to TRBD1 or TRBD2 (5 bases each). Trimming left V 4 bases short and J 0 bases short, with 11 bases between. Per the germline V gene, CDR1 is SNHLY and CDR2 is FYNNEI. CDR3 size: 15 residues. The CDR3 protein is CASSGYGGSTDTQYF. The CDR3 nucleotides read TGTGCCAGCAGTGGTTATGGGGGAAGCACAGATACGCAGTATTTT.

The chain links TRBV7-9 to TRBJ2-1, with 11 bases lining up with TRBD2. The CDR3 loop spans 16 amino acids. Trimming cost V 0 bases and J 10 bases; bases outside gene matches: 8. The germline V gene has CDR1 SEHNR and CDR2 FQNEAQ (reference sequence). CDR3 residues: CASSLAHTSGSKEQFF. CDR3 coding DNA: TGTGCCAGCAGCTTAGCGCATACTAGCGGGAGCAAGGAGCAGTTCTTC. The whole variable domain, remainder taken from reference TRBV7-9 and TRBJ2-1, is DTGVSQNPRHKITKRGQNVTFRCDPISEHNRLYWYRQTLGQGPEFLTYFQNEAQLEKSRLLSDRFSAERPKGSFSTLEIQRTEQGDSAMYLCASSLAHTSGSKEQFFGPGTRLTVL.

In its sample, this clonotype was seen a few times. A much larger clone differs from this one at a single base, so this may be a read error. The chain's CDR3 is CASSHAYEQYF. CDR3 sequence (DNA): TGTGCCAGCAGCCACGCCTACGAGCAGTACTTC. J is TRBJ2-7 and V is TRBV14; D gene unclear. The CDR3 covers 11 residues. The ends were cut back, 3 bases at V and 2 bases at J, with 2 bases in the middle. Germline CDR1 SGHDN, CDR2 FVKESK.

This clonotype was picked up many times. The chain uses TRBV10-3 and TRBJ2-7; 8 positions agree with TRBD1. The CDR3 runs 13 residues. Germline lookup yields CDR1 ENHRY and CDR2 SYGVKD. Losses at the gene ends were 7 bases for V and 3 bases for J; bases not matched to a gene: 5. CDR3 region: CAIKGQGDYEQYF. Here the CDR3 DNA reads TGTGCCATCAAAGGACAGGGCGACTACGAGCAGTACTTC.

This clonotype appeared many times. The chain employs TRBV6-1 and TRBJ2-7; TRBD1 matches 9 bases. V shed 0 bases, J shed 6 bases, and the junction held 3 bases outside the gene matches. The CDR3 runs 14 residues. Germline-derived CDR1 and CDR2 are MNHNS and SASEGT. The CDR3 bases are TGTGCCAGCAGTGAAGCGGGGACAGGGATCGAGCAGTACTTC. The encoded protein is CASSEAGTGIEQYF.

In its sample, this clonotype was seen many times. This rearrangement joins TRBV5-5 to TRBJ1-5; D unclear. CDR1 is SGHKS, CDR2 YYEKEE, per germline (reference sequence). V gave up 1 base and J gave up 3 bases, with 8 bases separating them. This CDR3 contains 14 residues. The CDR3 protein is CASSLHHLNQPQHF. In DNA, the CDR3 is TGTGCCAGCAGCTTGCACCACCTCAATCAGCCCCAGCATTTT.

This clonotype occurred many times. CDR3: CASSSLPDRGRETQYF. CDR3 sequence (DNA): TGCGCCAGCAGCTCCCTCCCGGACAGGGGGCGGGAGACCCAGTACTTC. The V gene is TRBV5-1, the J gene TRBJ2-5; TRBD1 matches at 11 bases. V dropped 3 bases and J dropped 5; count of bases not matched to a gene: 9. The CDR3 sequence is 16 residues long. Germline CDR1 SGHRS, CDR2 YFSETQ.

V usage is TRBV18 and J usage is TRBJ1-1; no clear D gene. Trimming took 3 bases from V and 6 from J, leaving 5 bases between them. The germline V gene encodes CDR1 KGHSH and CDR2 LQKENI. This CDR3 is built from 11 residues. CDR3 protein: CASSPQSEAFF. The CDR3 region has the DNA TGTGCCAGCTCACCCCAGTCTGAAGCTTTCTTT. The full variable domain, its missing parts supplied by reference TRBV18 and TRBJ1-1, is NAGVMQNPRHLVRRRGQEARLRCSPMKGHSHVYWYRQLPEEGLKFMVYLQKENIIDESGMPKERFSAEFPKEGPSILRIQQVVRGDSAAYFCASSPQSEAFFGQGTRLTVV.

This clonotype occurred many times. The genes are TRBV10-3 and TRBJ2-7; no reliable D call. This CDR3 has 14 residues. From germline, CDR1 is ENHRY and CDR2 SYGVKD. V lost 0 bases to trimming and J lost 5 bases, with 11 bases between them. DNA of the CDR3: TGTGCCATCAGTGAGTCGACCGGGTTCAACGAGCAGTACTTC. Residues: CAISESTGFNEQYF.

This clonotype was seen many times. This rearrangement joins TRBV11-2 to TRBJ2-2, with 9 bases aligning to TRBD2. J gave up 3 bases and V 5 bases, and 13 bases lay outside the gene matches. Germline V gene data show CDR1 as SGHAT and CDR2 as FQNNGV. CDR3 size: 18 residues. The CDR3 is CASSGGLAFEVDTGELFF. For the CDR3, the DNA is TGTGCCAGCAGCGGAGGACTAGCGTTTGAGGTGGACACCGGGGAGCTGTTTTTT.

V and J are TRBV28 and TRBJ1-2, with D hard to call. Germline CDR1 reads MDHEN; CDR2 reads SYDVKM. The CDR3 length is 14 residues. V was clipped by 4 bases and J by 8 bases, with 17 bases between them. CDR3 DNA sequence: TGTGCCAGCAGTTACGCCGGGAGACGTCAAGGCTACACCTTC. Protein product: CASSYAGRRQGYTF.

This clonotype occurred many times. V and J are TRBV27 and TRBJ1-2; D is uncertain. Germline CDR1 is MNHEY and CDR2 is SMNVEV (reference sequence). This CDR3 comprises 13 residues. The V end was cut by 6 bases, the J end by 8 bases, with 16 bases between. CDR3 region: CASRGEPFGGYTF. DNA of the CDR3: TGTGCCAGCAGGGGAGAACCCTTTGGGGGCTACACCTTC.

This clonotype was detected only once. The junction departs from germline at one end; a sequencing error may be responsible. This chain links TRBV20-1 with TRBJ2-1; the match to TRBD1 covers 8 bases. Per germline, CDR1 DFQATT and CDR2 SNEGSKA (reference sequence). CDR3 length: 15 residues. The CDR3 DNA reads TGCAGTGCTAGGGACAGGGTACGCTCCTGCAATGAGCAGTTCTTC. Protein product: CSARDRVRSCNEQFF.

This clonotype showed up just a few times. One end of the junction does not line up with germline, which may come from a read error. V gene TRBV20-1 combines with J gene TRBJ2-7, with TRBD1 matching over 9 bases. There are 11 residues in the CDR3. The germline CDR1 and CDR2 sequences are DFQATT and SNEGSKA (reference sequence). The chain's CDR3 is CRTTGGQAIFF. The CDR3 DNA reads as TGCAGGACTACAGGGGGCCAAGCGATCTTTTTC.

This clonotype was counted a few times. Here the CDR3 DNA reads TGTGCCAGCAGCCCTCTAGCGGGATCCTACAATGAGCAGTTCTTC. Translated, it gives CASSPLAGSYNEQFF. The chain uses TRBV9 and TRBJ2-1; 9 positions agree with TRBD2. Germline V lookup: CDR1 SGDLS, CDR2 YYNGEE. The CDR3 has 15 residues. V lost 4 bases, J lost 1 base, and 3 bases stayed unmatched.

This clonotype was observed a handful of times. This chain uses TRBV5-1 with TRBJ1-3; the D is unclear. Germline V CDR1 and CDR2: SGHRS, YFSETQ. The CDR3 is made up of 17 amino acids. V was clipped by 1 base and J by 0 bases, with 14 bases between them. CDR3 protein: CASSLLSESSSGNTIYF. In DNA form, the CDR3 reads TGCGCCAGCAGCTTGCTCAGCGAATCTAGCTCTGGAAACACCATATATTTT.

The genes are TRBV5-1 and TRBJ2-3, with D tentatively TRBD2 (6 bases). V gave up 1 base and J gave up 9 bases, with 12 bases separating them. Germline CDR1 SGHRS, CDR2 YFSETQ. There are 13 residues in the CDR3. The chain's CDR3 is CASSLWGVSTQYF. The CDR3 DNA sequence: TGCGCCAGCAGCTTGTGGGGGGTTTCGACGCAGTATTTT. Combining the CDR3 with reference TRBV5-1 and TRBJ2-3 gives the whole variable domain KAGVTQTPRYLIKTRGQQVTLSCSPISGHRSVSWYQQTPGQGLQFLFEYFSETQRNKGNFPGRFSGRQFSNSRSEMNVSTLELGDSALYLCASSLWGVSTQYFGPGTRLTVL.

This clonotype was seen ten or more times. The CDR3: CASSPENYGYTF. The CDR3 nucleotides are TGTGCCAGCAGCCCAGAAAACTATGGCTACACCTTC. The chain joins TRBV7-9 to TRBJ1-2; the D is unclear. The germline V gene encodes CDR1 SEHNR and CDR2 FQNEAQ (reference sequence). The CDR3 is 12 residues long. The V and J ends lost 5 bases and 2 bases respectively, with 6 bases between them.

Points on this clonotype: The limits of the CDR3 on the DNA are not certain, so only TCRdb's listed CDR3 is given. The J gene is TRBJ1-2, the V gene TRBV19; the table's TRBD1 call for D was not verified on the DNA. Inclusive of both ends, the CDR3 amounts to 16 amino acids. Per germline, CDR1 LNHDA and CDR2 SQIVND (reference sequence). The CDR3 sequence is CASTFFGAGQGNGYTF.

The table lists this clonotype with many counts. The rearrangement joins TRBV5-1 to TRBJ2-5; tentative D call: TRBD1 (5 bases). The CDR3 extends over 14 amino acids. Germline V gene lookup returns CDR1 SGHRS and CDR2 YFSETQ. V lost 4 bases to trimming and J lost 4 bases, with 14 bases between them. The CDR3 DNA reads TGCGCCAGCAGCCCCCGGACACGAGGAGAGACCCAGTACTTC. Protein: CASSPRTRGETQYF.

This rearrangement joins TRBV15 to TRBJ1-1; D unresolved. The CDR3 contains 14 residues. Germline CDR1 and CDR2: LNHNV and YYDKDF (reference sequence). With 1 base removed from V and 2 bases from J, the gap between germline ends came to 8 bases. The CDR3 region has the DNA TGTGCCACCAGCAGAGGTGGTGAAAACACTGAAGCTTTCTTT. It yields the protein CATSRGGENTEAFF. The variable domain in full, with the rest retrieved from reference TRBV15 and TRBJ1-1, is DAMVIQNPRYQVTQFGKPVTLSCSQTLNHNVMYWYQQKSSQAPKLLFHYYDKDFNNEADTPDNFQSRRPNTSFCFLDIRSPGLGDTAMYLCATSRGGENTEAFFGQGTRLTVV.

The chain couples TRBV14 to TRBJ1-5; tentatively, D is TRBD1 (5 bases). The CDR3 loop spans 13 amino acids. V lost 3 bases and J lost 6, with 9 bases in between. Germline CDR1 SGHDN, CDR2 FVKESK. The CDR3 spells CASSHSQGQPQHF. In DNA form, the CDR3 reads TGTGCCAGCAGCCATTCCCAGGGTCAGCCCCAGCATTTT. The full variable domain, rest sourced from reference TRBV14 and TRBJ1-5, is EAGVTQFPSHSVIEKGQTVTLRCDPISGHDNLYWYRRVMGKEIKFLLHFVKESKQDESGMPNNRFLAERTGGTYSTLKVQPAELEDSGVYFCASSHSQGQPQHFGDGTRLSIL.

This clonotype came up many times. The J gene is TRBJ2-1, the V gene TRBV7-8; D gene unclear. Germline-derived CDR1 and CDR2 are SGHVS and FQNEAQ. V was clipped by 4 bases and J by 8 bases, with 15 bases between them. This CDR3 region has 14 residues. CDR3 amino acids: CASSSGAESDEQFF. CDR3 nucleotide sequence: TGTGCCAGCAGCTCGGGCGCTGAAAGCGATGAGCAGTTCTTC.

This clonotype was observed a few times. The chain recombines TRBV28 with TRBJ1-2; D call uncertain. With 4 bases removed from V and 0 bases from J, the gap between germline ends came to 3 bases. The CDR3 totals 12 residues. In germline, CDR1 is MDHEN, CDR2 SYDVKM. In nucleotides, the CDR3 is TGTGCCAGCAGTTCGCCTAACTATGGCTACACCTTC. It codes for CASSSPNYGYTF.